The 5 T cell receptor beta chains below come from one sample, sequenced in a study of Ad26.COV2.S vaccination and SARS-CoV-2 variants. TCRdb's table, derived via immunoSEQ multiplex PCR, lists solely in-frame clones and lacks some. This table holds a few hundred thousand clones, around nine tenths found once. Treatment: around 19 received Ad26.COV2.S at low or high dose, single or two shots; roughly five received placebo; per-sample allocation not given. Sampling occurred on day 63 after the first vaccine or placebo injection. Sequencing was performed on peripheral blood, taken in a trial of Ad26.COV2.S vaccine versus placebo. These receptors all stem from a person aged 18 to 65 who received the Ad26.COV2.S COVID-19 vaccine or a placebo.

This chain uses TRBV11-2 with TRBJ2-1; tentatively, D is TRBD2 (6 bases). This CDR3 contains 11 residues. With 4 bases removed from V and 12 bases from J, the gap between germline ends came to 10 bases. Per germline, CDR1 SGHAT and CDR2 FQNNGV. As DNA, the CDR3 is TGTGCCAGCAGCTCCGGGAGCGGGCAGTTCTTC. Its protein is CASSSGSGQFF.

This clone has just a few counts. This chain joins TRBV27 and TRBJ1-5; 7 bases are shared with TRBD1. CDR3 size: 12 residues. Germline V gene sequence: CDR1 MNHEY, CDR2 SMNVEV (reference sequence). V was clipped by 6 bases and J by 4 bases; unmatched bases: 0. Here the CDR3 DNA reads TGTGCCAGCAGACAGGGGAATCAGCCCCAGCATTTT. It translates to CASRQGNQPQHF.

This clone was seen a single time. The genes are TRBV11-2 and TRBJ2-3; 7 bases agree with TRBD1. The germline V gene encodes CDR1 SGHAT and CDR2 FQNNGV. V gave up 6 bases and J gave up 5 bases; unmatched junction bases: 11. This CDR3 has 15 amino acids. In DNA form, the CDR3 reads TGTGCCAGCAGGGGAAGGGGGCCCAACGGAGATACGCAGTATTTT. Its protein is CASRGRGPNGDTQYF.

The V call is TRBV11-2, the J call TRBJ1-5; TRBD1 matches at 8 bases. The CDR3 has 15 amino acids. V shed 3 bases and J 3 bases; nucleotides not matched to a gene: 4. CDR1 and CDR2 (germline): SGHAT, FQNNGV. The CDR3, as DNA: TGTGCCAGCAGCTTCGGGACAGGATCCAATCAGCCCCAGCATTTT. The encoded protein is CASSFGTGSNQPQHF.

The chain joins TRBV4-1 to TRBJ1-1; no clear D. This CDR3 contains 13 residues. Trimming left V 5 bases short and J 4 bases short, with 11 bases between. Germline CDR1 is MGHRA and CDR2 is YSYEKL. CDR3: CASSAYVGTEAFF. Here the CDR3 DNA reads TGCGCCAGCAGCGCATACGTGGGCACTGAAGCTTTCTTT.